Below are 24 T cell receptor beta chains sequenced from a single sample in a study of T cell changes during pregnancy in multiple sclerosis. Clones were sequenced by immunoSEQ multiplex PCR, and TCRdb holds only the in-frame ones, with some missing. This table holds about 59,000 clones, more than 85% found once. The sample here was CD8+ T cells from peripheral blood mononuclear cells, taken in the third trimester of pregnancy. The receptors shown here come from a female donor with multiple sclerosis, enrolled in a pregnancy study.

This chain links TRBV27 with TRBJ2-7; 7 nucleotides line up with TRBD2. The CDR3 covers 13 residues. V lost 5 bases and J lost 3; bases outside the gene matches: 4. Germline CDR1 and CDR2: MNHEY and SMNVEV (reference sequence). CDR3 in amino acids: CASSPGLVYEQYF. In nucleotides, the CDR3 is TGTGCCAGCAGTCCCGGACTAGTCTACGAGCAGTACTTC.

The chain is built from TRBV2 and TRBJ2-7; 10 bases fit TRBD2. The J segment lost 2 bases and the V segment lost 6 bases, leaving 1 base of the junction unmatched. The CDR3 loop spans 13 amino acids. The germline V gene has CDR1 SNHLY and CDR2 FYNNEI. The CDR3 nucleotides read TGTGCCAGCAGGAGCGGGAGGGCCTACGAGCAGTACTTC. It specifies CASRSGRAYEQYF.

The chain links TRBV30 to TRBJ2-3; TRBD2 is a possible D gene (5 bases). The V gene's germline CDR1 is GTSNPN and CDR2 SVGIG (reference sequence). V lost 2 bases to trimming and J lost 3 bases, with 12 bases between them. The CDR3 has 14 amino acids. The CDR3 sequence: CAWSLSSLTDTQYF. The CDR3 DNA reads as TGTGCCTGGAGTTTGTCTAGCCTTACAGATACGCAGTATTTT. Variable domain in full (rest from reference TRBV30 and TRBJ2-3): SQTIHQWPATLVQPVGSPLSLECTVEGTSNPNLYWYRQAAGRGLQLLFYSVGIGQISSEVPQNLSASRPQDRQFILSSKKLLLSDSGFYLCAWSLSSLTDTQYFGPGTRLTVL.

The chain joins TRBV7-9 to TRBJ2-2; 10 nucleotides line up with TRBD1. The CDR3 is 15 amino acids. Germline trimming cut 3 bases from V and 3 bases from J; bases unmatched to any gene: 1. Germline lookup yields CDR1 SEHNR and CDR2 FQNEAQ (reference sequence). The CDR3 sequence is CASSFGTGDTGELFF. The CDR3 DNA reads as TGTGCCAGCAGCTTTGGGACAGGGGACACCGGGGAGCTGTTTTTT. The variable domain in full, with the rest retrieved from reference TRBV7-9 and TRBJ2-2, is DTGVSQNPRHKITKRGQNVTFRCDPISEHNRLYWYRQTLGQGPEFLTYFQNEAQLEKSRLLSDRFSAERPKGSFSTLEIQRTEQGDSAMYLCASSFGTGDTGELFFGEGSRLTVL.

This sequence joins TRBV5-1 and TRBJ2-1, with 7 positions matching TRBD1. This CDR3 region has 15 residues. Germline CDR1 SGHRS, CDR2 YFSETQ. Unmatched junction bases numbered 2, after V lost 0 bases and J lost 2 bases. CDR3 DNA sequence: TGCGCCAGCAGCTTGGGACAGGGTCCCTACAATGAGCAGTTCTTC. It specifies CASSLGQGPYNEQFF.

This clone was detected only once. The chain uses TRBV7-9 and TRBJ2-1, with D unresolved. The V gene's germline CDR1 is SEHNR and CDR2 FQNEAQ (reference sequence). The CDR3 covers 13 residues. V shed 2 bases and J shed 5 bases, with 7 bases lying between them. CDR3 nucleotides: TGTGCCAGCAGCTTATACCGGGACAATGAGCAGTTCTTC. It is translated as CASSLYRDNEQFF.

The rearrangement uses TRBV27 and TRBJ2-1, with TRBD1 identical over 8 bases. This CDR3 comprises 12 residues. Germline loops: CDR1 MNHEY, CDR2 SMNVEV (reference sequence). V was clipped by 4 bases and J by 9 bases; unmatched bases: 2. DNA for the CDR3: TGTGCCAGCAGTTGGACAGGGCGTGAGCAGTTCTTC. Translating gives CASSWTGREQFF.

The chain recombines TRBV7-3 with TRBJ2-2; D not resolved. The germline V gene encodes CDR1 SGHTA and CDR2 FQGTGA. The V end was cut by 3 bases, the J end by 6 bases, with 5 bases between. The CDR3 runs to 12 residues. Written as DNA, the CDR3 is TGTGCCAGCAGCTTCGTCGCCGGGGAGCTGTTTTTT. Translating gives CASSFVAGELFF. The variable domain in full, completed from reference TRBV7-3 and TRBJ2-2, reads GAGVSQTPSNKVTEKGKYVELRCDPISGHTALYWYRQSLGQGPEFLIYFQGTGAADDSGLPNDRFFAVRPEGSVSTLKIQRTERGDSAVYLCASSFVAGELFFGEGSRLTVL.

Only one count was recorded for this clone. The chain joins TRBV7-6 to TRBJ2-1; 7 nucleotides align to TRBD2. The CDR3 totals 16 residues. The germline gives CDR1 SGHVS, CDR2 FNYEAQ. Germline trimming cut 2 bases from V and 8 bases from J; bases unmatched to any gene: 12. Written as DNA, the CDR3 is TGTGCCAGCAGCTTATCCCGGGGGGAGCAATTCGATGAGCAGTTCTTC. Amino acids: CASSLSRGEQFDEQFF.

This clone has just one count. The gene calls are TRBV4-1 and TRBJ1-5, with 9 bases identical to TRBD1. Germline assignment: CDR1 MGHRA and CDR2 YSYEKL. This CDR3 has 15 amino acids. Losses at the gene ends were 2 bases for V and 6 bases for J; bases not matched to a gene: 5. CDR3 nucleotides: TGCGCCAGCAGCCAAAAGCGGACAGGGGCTCAGCCCCAGCATTTT. Amino acid sequence: CASSQKRTGAQPQHF.

CDR3 DNA sequence: TGTGCCAGCAGCGGCAAGACAGTCCGCTCCTACAATGAGCAGTTCTTC. Protein product: CASSGKTVRSYNEQFF. The V call is TRBV9, the J call TRBJ2-1; the D gene is possibly TRBD1 (5 bases). CDR1 is SGDLS, CDR2 YYNGEE, per germline. The CDR3 totals 16 residues. V lost 3 bases and J 0 bases, leaving 13 bases between the germline ends.

The chain uses TRBV14 and TRBJ2-7; 11 bases line up with TRBD2. CDR3 length equals 15 residues. The germline gives CDR1 SGHDN, CDR2 FVKESK. Trimming removed 1 base from V and 5 bases from J; junction bases left unmatched: 4. This CDR3 is CASSQVAGGQDEQYF. The DNA of the CDR3 is TGTGCCAGCAGCCAAGTAGCGGGAGGGCAGGACGAGCAGTACTTC. Using reference TRBV14 and TRBJ2-7 for the parts outside the CDR3, the full variable domain is EAGVTQFPSHSVIEKGQTVTLRCDPISGHDNLYWYRRVMGKEIKFLLHFVKESKQDESGMPNNRFLAERTGGTYSTLKVQPAELEDSGVYFCASSQVAGGQDEQYFGPGTRLTVT.

V gene TRBV9 combines with J gene TRBJ2-5; D is perhaps TRBD2 (6 bases). Germline V gene sequence: CDR1 SGDLS, CDR2 YYNGEE. Deletions cut 2 bases from V and 2 bases from J, with 7 bases between. This CDR3 spans 13 amino acids. CDR3 nucleotides: TGTGCCAGCAGCGTCGGGGGTCAAGAGACCCAGTACTTC. It yields the protein CASSVGGQETQYF.

The CDR3 sequence: CASSLVVNTEAFF. The CDR3 coding sequence is TGTGCCAGCAGCTTAGTAGTGAACACTGAAGCTTTCTTT. V usage is TRBV11-2 and J usage is TRBJ1-1, with no clear D. CDR3 length: 13 amino acids. Germline CDR1 and CDR2: SGHAT and FQNNGV. Between the trimmed V and J ends, which lost 1 base and 0 bases, there was a span of 3 bases.

The chain has TRBV2 and TRBJ2-7; D may be TRBD1 (6 bases). Trimming took off 6 bases at V and 1 base at J, with 19 bases between the two ends. The CDR3 runs to 16 residues. In germline, CDR1 is SNHLY, CDR2 FYNNEI. CDR3 protein: CASRGWQGKESYEQYF. DNA of the CDR3: TGTGCCAGCAGGGGGTGGCAGGGGAAAGAGTCCTACGAGCAGTACTTC.

The chain recombines TRBV4-2 with TRBJ1-3, with 8 bases identical to TRBD1. Germline CDR1 reads LGHNA; CDR2 reads YNFKEQ. The CDR3 is 16 amino acids. With V trimmed by 1 base and J by 0 bases, 2 bases remained unmatched. The CDR3 nucleotides read TGTGCCAGCAGCCAAGGTACAGGGGGCTCTGGAAACACCATATATTTT. Its translation: CASSQGTGGSGNTIYF.

The chain employs TRBV6-6 and TRBJ2-7; 12 bases match TRBD2. CDR3 length: 14 residues. V trimming: 5 bases; J trimming: 6 bases; junction bases outside the gene matches: 5. The germline V gene encodes CDR1 MNHNY and CDR2 SVGAGI (reference sequence). The CDR3 region is CASSVTSGSGEQYF. The CDR3 DNA is TGTGCCAGCAGTGTGACTAGCGGGAGCGGCGAGCAGTACTTC.

The chain recombines TRBV2 with TRBJ2-7, with 8 positions matching TRBD1. CDR1 SNHLY and CDR2 FYNNEI come from the germline V gene. This CDR3 region has 15 residues. The trim removed 5 bases at V and 2 bases at J, leaving 8 bases unmatched. The CDR3 spells CASSRGQATTYEQYF. In DNA, the CDR3 is TGTGCCAGCAGTAGGGGACAGGCGACGACCTACGAGCAGTACTTC.

This chain joins TRBV27 and TRBJ2-1; 7 bases agree with TRBD1. Germline CDR1 reads MNHEY; CDR2 reads SMNVEV (reference sequence). CDR3 size: 15 residues. Unmatched junction bases numbered 5, after V lost 1 base and J lost 5 bases. The CDR3 protein is CASSLFRQGNNEQFF. The CDR3 nucleotides are TGTGCCAGCAGTTTATTTAGACAGGGAAACAATGAGCAGTTCTTC.

The genes are TRBV29-1 and TRBJ1-4, with 7 bases aligning to TRBD1. The CDR3 covers 14 residues. The ends lost 4 bases at V and 3 bases at J; junction bases unmatched: 5. Germline-derived CDR1 and CDR2 are SQVTM and ANQGSEA. CDR3 bases: TGCAGCGTTGCCCGGGACAGCCCTAATGAAAAACTGTTTTTT. Protein: CSVARDSPNEKLFF.

The gene calls are TRBV27 and TRBJ2-7; 10 positions agree with TRBD1. Losses at the gene ends were 2 bases for V and 2 bases for J; bases not matched to a gene: 3. The CDR3 length is 15 residues. Germline CDR1 and CDR2: MNHEY and SMNVEV (reference sequence). CDR3 in DNA: TGTGCCAGCAGTTTAATAGGGACAGGGGCCTACGAGCAGTACTTC. Translation gives CASSLIGTGAYEQYF.

A single count supports this clone. CDR3 sequence: CASSLETGGGYEQYF. The CDR3 DNA sequence: TGTGCCAGCAGCTTAGAGACAGGAGGCGGCTACGAGCAGTACTTC. V is TRBV7-8 and J is TRBJ2-7; a possible D gene is TRBD1 (6 bases). This CDR3 is 15 amino acids long. The germline gives CDR1 SGHVS, CDR2 FQNEAQ. V lost 1 base, J lost 3 bases, and 13 bases lay in between.

The chain uses TRBV2 and TRBJ1-2, with D tentatively TRBD1 (5 bases). CDR3 size: 14 residues. In germline, CDR1 is SNHLY, CDR2 FYNNEI. V was trimmed by 3 bases and J by 8 bases, leaving 16 bases between them. CDR3: CASSELRAPGGYTF. The DNA for the CDR3 is TGTGCCAGCAGTGAGCTCAGGGCCCCTGGGGGCTACACCTTC.

This clone occurred once. One junction end does not reproduce the germline sequence, and a read error may be involved. J is TRBJ2-3 and V is TRBV2; TRBD2 might be the D (6 bases). CDR3 length: 12 amino acids. Germline V CDR1 and CDR2: SNHLY, FYNNEI. Written as DNA, the CDR3 is TGTGCCAGCAGTGGCCGGGACTCCACGCTACATTTT. Encoded protein: CASSGRDSTLHF.